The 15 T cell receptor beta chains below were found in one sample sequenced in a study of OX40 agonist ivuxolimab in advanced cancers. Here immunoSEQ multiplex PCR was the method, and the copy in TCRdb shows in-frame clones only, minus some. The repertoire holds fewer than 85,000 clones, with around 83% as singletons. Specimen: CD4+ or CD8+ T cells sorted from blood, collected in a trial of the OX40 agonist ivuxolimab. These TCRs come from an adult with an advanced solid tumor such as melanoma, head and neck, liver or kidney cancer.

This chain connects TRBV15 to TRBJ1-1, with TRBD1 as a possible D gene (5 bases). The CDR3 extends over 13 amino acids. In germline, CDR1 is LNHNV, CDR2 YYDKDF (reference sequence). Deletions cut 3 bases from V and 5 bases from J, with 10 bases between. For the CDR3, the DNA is TGTGCCACCAGCAGGGAACAGGCGACTGAAGCTTTCTTT. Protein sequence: CATSREQATEAFF.

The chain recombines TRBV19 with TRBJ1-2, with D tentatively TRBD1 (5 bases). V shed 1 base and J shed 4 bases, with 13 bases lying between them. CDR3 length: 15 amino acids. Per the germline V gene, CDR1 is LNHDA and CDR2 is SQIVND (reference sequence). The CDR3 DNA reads TGTGCCAGTAGTATAGGCGCAGGGATCGGCTATGGCTACACCTTC. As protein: CASSIGAGIGYGYTF.

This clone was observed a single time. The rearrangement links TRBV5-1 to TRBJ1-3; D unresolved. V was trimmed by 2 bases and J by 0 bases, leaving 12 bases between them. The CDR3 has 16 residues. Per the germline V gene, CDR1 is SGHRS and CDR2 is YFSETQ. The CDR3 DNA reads TGCGCCAGCAGCTTAGGCTTTCCGAGCTCTGGAAACACCATATATTTT. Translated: CASSLGFPSSGNTIYF.

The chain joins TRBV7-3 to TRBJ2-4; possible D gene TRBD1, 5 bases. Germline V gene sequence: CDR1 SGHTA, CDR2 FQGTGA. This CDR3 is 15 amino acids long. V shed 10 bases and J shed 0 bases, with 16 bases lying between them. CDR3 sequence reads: CATKTARLAKNIQYF. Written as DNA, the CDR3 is TGTGCCACCAAGACAGCGAGACTAGCCAAAAACATTCAGTACTTC.

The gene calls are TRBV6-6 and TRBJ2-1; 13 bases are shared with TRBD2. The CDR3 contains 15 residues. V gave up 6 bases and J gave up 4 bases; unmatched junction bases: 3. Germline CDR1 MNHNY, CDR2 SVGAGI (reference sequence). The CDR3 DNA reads TGTGCCAGCAGAGCGGGACTAGCGGGGTACAATGAGCAGTTCTTC. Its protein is CASRAGLAGYNEQFF.

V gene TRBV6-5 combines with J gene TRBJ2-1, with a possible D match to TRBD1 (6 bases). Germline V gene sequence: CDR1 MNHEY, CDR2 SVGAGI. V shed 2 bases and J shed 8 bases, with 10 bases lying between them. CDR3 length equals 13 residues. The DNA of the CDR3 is TGTGCCAGCAGTTACCTACAGGGCGATGAGCAGTTCTTC. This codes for CASSYLQGDEQFF.

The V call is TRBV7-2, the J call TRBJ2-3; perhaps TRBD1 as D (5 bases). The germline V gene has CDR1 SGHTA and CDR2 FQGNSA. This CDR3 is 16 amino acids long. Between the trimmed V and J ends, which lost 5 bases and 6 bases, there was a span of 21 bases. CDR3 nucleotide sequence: TGTGCCAGCAGCCCCGGACCTGGCAGGGTCTCTGATACGCAGTATTTT. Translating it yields CASSPGPGRVSDTQYF.

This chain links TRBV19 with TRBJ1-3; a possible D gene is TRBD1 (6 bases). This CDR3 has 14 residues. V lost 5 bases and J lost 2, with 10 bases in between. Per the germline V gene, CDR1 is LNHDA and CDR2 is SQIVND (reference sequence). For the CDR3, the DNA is TGTGCCAGTAGTCCAGGGGCCGCTGGAAACACCATATATTTT. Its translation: CASSPGAAGNTIYF.

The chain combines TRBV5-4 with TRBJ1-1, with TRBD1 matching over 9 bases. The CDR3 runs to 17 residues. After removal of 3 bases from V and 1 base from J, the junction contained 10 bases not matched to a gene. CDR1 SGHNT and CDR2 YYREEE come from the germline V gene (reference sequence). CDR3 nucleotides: TGTGCCAGCAGCTCACTTGGACAGGGGAGACCGAACACTGAAGCTTTCTTT. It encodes CASSSLGQGRPNTEAFF.

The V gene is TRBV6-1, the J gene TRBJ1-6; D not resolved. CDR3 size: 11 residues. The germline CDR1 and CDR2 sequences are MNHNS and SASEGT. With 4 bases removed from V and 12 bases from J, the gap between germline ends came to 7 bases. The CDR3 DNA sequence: TGTGCCAGCAGTGGCAGGTTACCCCTCCACTTT. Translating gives CASSGRLPLHF.

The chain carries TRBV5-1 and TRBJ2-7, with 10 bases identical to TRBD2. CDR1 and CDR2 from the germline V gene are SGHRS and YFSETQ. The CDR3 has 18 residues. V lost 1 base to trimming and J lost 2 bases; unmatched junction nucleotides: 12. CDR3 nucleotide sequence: TGCGCCAGCAGCTTGAGTCCAGCGGGAGGGCCTCGCCCCTACGAGCAGTACTTC. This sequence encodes CASSLSPAGGPRPYEQYF.

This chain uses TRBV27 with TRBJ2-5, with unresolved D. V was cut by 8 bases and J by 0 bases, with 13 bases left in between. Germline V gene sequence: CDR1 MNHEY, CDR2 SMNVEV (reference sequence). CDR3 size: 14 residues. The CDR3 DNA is TGTGCCAGCTCACCCTCCTTCGACCAAGAGACCCAGTACTTC. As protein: CASSPSFDQETQYF.

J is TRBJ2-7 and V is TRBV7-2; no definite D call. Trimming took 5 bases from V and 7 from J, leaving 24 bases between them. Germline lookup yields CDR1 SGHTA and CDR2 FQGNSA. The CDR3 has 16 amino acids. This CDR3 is CASSLTGGGFSEEQYF. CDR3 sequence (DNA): TGTGCCAGCAGCCTCACCGGCGGTGGTTTTTCGGAAGAGCAGTACTTC. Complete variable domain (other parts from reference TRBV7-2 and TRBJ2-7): GAGVSQSPSNKVTEKGKDVELRCDPISGHTALYWYRQSLGQGLEFLIYFQGNSAPDKSGLPSDRFSAERTGGSVSTLTIQRTQQEDSAVYLCASSLTGGGFSEEQYFGPGTRLTVT.

CDR3 bases: TGTGCCAGCAGCTTACGCGACACTAGCACAGATACGCAGTATTTT. It codes for CASSLRDTSTDTQYF. The chain links TRBV11-3 to TRBJ2-3; no definite D call. The CDR3 sequence is 15 residues long. V dropped 2 bases and J dropped 0 bases, with 9 bases sitting between them. Germline V CDR1 and CDR2: SGHNT, YENEEA.

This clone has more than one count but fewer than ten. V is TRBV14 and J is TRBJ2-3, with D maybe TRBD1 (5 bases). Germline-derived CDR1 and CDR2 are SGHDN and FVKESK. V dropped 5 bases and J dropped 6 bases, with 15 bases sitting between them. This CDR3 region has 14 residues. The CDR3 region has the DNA TGTGCCAGCAGCTATCGGTTACCAGGGGATACGCAGTATTTT. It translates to CASSYRLPGDTQYF.